This T cell receptor (beta chain) was recorded in a study of CD8+ T cells in alopecia areata. Findings and caveats of the study: For lesional scalp, especially alopecia totalis/universalis, clonality was higher than in normal scalp. In scalp and blood, many expanded lesional clones persisted during tofacitinib.

RNA was extracted and reverse transcribed into cDNA as the sequencing template. Using immunoSEQ multiplex PCR, the repertoire was profiled, and TCRdb retains in-frame clones only, with some absent. The sample yields about 220,000 clones, roughly 56% seen once. This clone appeared a few times. The antigen is not known. This CDR3 region has 16 residues. Germline V lookup: CDR1 SGHTA, CDR2 FQGNSA. V lost 5 bases to trimming and J lost 2 bases; unmatched junction nucleotides: 11. Treatment denoted: oral pan-JAK inhibitor, 5-10 mg twice daily. Collected material from alopecia areata patients comprised lesional scalp punch biopsies and peripheral blood.

The chain links TRBV7-2 to TRBJ2-7; TRBD1 agrees at 8 bases. The input for sequencing was CD4+ T cells sorted from blood, taken at week 4, from a patient treated with tofacitinib. The sequence came from a human donor with alopecia areata. This CDR3 reads CASSPGGTGLAYEQYF. As DNA, the CDR3 is TGTGCCAGCAGCCCAGGGGGGACAGGACTCGCCTACGAGCAGTACTTC. The complete variable domain, with remaining parts taken from reference TRBV7-2 and TRBJ2-7, reads GAGVSQSPSNKVTEKGKDVELRCDPISGHTALYWYRQSLGQGLEFLIYFQGNSAPDKSGLPSDRFSAERTGGSVSTLTIQRTQQEDSAVYLCASSPGGTGLAYEQYFGPGTRLTVT.